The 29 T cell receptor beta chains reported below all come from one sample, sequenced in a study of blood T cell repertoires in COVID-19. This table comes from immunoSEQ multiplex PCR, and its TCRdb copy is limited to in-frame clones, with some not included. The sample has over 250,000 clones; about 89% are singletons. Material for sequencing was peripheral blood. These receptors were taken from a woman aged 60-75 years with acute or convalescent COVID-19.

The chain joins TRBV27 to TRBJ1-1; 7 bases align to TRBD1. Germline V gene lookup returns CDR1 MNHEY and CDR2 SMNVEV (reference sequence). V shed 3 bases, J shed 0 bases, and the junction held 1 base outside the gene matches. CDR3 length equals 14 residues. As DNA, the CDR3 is TGTGCCAGCAGTTTGGGGACAGTGAACACTGAAGCTTTCTTT. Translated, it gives CASSLGTVNTEAFF.

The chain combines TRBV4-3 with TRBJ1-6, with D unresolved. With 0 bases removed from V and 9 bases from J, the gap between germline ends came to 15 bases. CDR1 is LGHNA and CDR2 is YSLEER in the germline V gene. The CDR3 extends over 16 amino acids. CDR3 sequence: CASSQEGGTERSPLHF. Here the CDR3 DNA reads TGCGCCAGCAGCCAAGAGGGAGGCACTGAACGTTCACCCCTCCACTTT.

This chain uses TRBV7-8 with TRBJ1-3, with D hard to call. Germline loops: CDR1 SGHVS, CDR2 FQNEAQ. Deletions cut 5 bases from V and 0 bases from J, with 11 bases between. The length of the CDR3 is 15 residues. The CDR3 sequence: CASSPTGISGNTIYF. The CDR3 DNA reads TGTGCCAGCAGCCCCACCGGGATCTCTGGAAACACCATATATTTT.

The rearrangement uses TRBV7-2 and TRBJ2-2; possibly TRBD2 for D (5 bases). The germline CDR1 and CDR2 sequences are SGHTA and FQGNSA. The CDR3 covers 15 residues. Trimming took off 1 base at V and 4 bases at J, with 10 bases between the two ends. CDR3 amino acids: CASSLDSGFTGELFF. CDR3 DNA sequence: TGTGCCAGCAGCTTAGACTCGGGGTTCACCGGGGAGCTGTTTTTT.

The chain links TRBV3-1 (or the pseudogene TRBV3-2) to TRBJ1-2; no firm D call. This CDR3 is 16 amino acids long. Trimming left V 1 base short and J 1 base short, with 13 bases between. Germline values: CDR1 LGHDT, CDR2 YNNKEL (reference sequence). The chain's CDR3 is CASSQVRTDYNYGYTF. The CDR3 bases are TGTGCCAGCAGCCAAGTTCGTACCGACTATAACTATGGCTACACCTTC.

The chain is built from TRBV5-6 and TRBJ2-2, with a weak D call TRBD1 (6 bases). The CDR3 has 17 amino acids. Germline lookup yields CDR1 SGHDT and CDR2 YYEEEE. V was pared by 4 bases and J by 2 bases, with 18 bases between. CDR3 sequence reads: CASSLFLQGANTGELFF. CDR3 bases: TGTGCCAGCAGCCTTTTCTTACAGGGAGCAAACACCGGGGAGCTGTTTTTT.

The CDR3 DNA reads TGTGCCAGCAGTCGACCTCTACAGGGTAGCAATCAGCCCCAGCATTTT. Amino acid sequence: CASSRPLQGSNQPQHF. The V call is TRBV6-2 or TRBV6-3, the J call TRBJ1-5; D is perhaps TRBD1 (6 bases). Trimming removed 5 bases at V and 0 bases at J, with 14 bases between. Germline lookup yields CDR1 MNHEY and CDR2 SVGEGT. CDR3 length: 16 residues.

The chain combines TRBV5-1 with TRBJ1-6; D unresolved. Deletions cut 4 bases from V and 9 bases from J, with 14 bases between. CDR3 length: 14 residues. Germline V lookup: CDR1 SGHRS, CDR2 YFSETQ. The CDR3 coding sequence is TGCGCCAGCAGCGGACGAGGGAACTCTTCACCCCTCCACTTT. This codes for CASSGRGNSSPLHF.

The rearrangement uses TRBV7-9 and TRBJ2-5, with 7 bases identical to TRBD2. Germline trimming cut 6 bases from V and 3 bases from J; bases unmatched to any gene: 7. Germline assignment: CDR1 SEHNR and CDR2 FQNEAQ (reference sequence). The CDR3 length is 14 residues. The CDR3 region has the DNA TGTGCCAGCAGTCAACGCGGGGGAGAAGAGACCCAGTACTTC. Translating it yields CASSQRGGEETQYF.

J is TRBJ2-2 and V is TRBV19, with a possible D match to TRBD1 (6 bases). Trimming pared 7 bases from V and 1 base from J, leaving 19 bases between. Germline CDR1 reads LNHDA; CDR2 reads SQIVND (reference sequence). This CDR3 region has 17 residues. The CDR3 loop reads CASKSILEQGNTGELFF. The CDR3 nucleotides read TGTGCCAGTAAATCGATCCTGGAACAGGGGAACACCGGGGAGCTGTTTTTT.

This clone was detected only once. The CDR3 nucleotides read TGTGCCAGCAGCCAAGGTACAGGGGTACGCACAGATACGCAGTATTTT. It encodes CASSQGTGVRTDTQYF. The rearrangement uses TRBV3-1 (or the pseudogene TRBV3-2) and TRBJ2-3; 7 bases are shared with TRBD1. CDR3 size: 16 residues. Germline V gene sequence: CDR1 LGHDT, CDR2 YNNKEL (reference sequence). Trimming took 1 base from V and 1 from J; bases not matched to a gene: 5.

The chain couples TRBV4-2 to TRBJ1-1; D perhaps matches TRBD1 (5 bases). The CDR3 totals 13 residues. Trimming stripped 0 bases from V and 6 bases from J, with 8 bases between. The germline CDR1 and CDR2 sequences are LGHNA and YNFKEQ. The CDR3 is CASSQDQGAEAFF. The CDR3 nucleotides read TGTGCCAGCAGCCAAGATCAGGGTGCTGAAGCTTTCTTT.

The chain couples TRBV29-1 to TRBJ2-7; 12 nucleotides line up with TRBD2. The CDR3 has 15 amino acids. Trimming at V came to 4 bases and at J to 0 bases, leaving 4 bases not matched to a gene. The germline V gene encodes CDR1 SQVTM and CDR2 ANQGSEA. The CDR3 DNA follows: TGCAGCGTTGCCCCTAGCGGGAGGGCCTCCTACGAGCAGTACTTC. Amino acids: CSVAPSGRASYEQYF.

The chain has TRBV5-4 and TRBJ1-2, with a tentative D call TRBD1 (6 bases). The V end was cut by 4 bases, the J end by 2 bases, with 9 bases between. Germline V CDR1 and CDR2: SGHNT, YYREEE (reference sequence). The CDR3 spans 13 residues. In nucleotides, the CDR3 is TGTGCCAGCAGCATGGGGACAAACTATGGCTACACCTTC. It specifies CASSMGTNYGYTF.

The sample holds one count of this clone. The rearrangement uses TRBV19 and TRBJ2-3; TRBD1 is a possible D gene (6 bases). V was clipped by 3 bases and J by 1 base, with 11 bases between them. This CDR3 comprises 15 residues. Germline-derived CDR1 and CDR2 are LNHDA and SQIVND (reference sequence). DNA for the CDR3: TGTGCCAGTAGTATTCAAGGACAGCGCACAGATACGCAGTATTTT. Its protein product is CASSIQGQRTDTQYF. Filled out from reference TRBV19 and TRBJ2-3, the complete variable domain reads DGGITQSPKYLFRKEGQNVTLSCEQNLNHDAMYWYRQDPGQGLRLIYYSQIVNDFQKGDIAEGYSVSREKKESFPLTVTSAQKNPTAFYLCASSIQGQRTDTQYFGPGTRLTVL.

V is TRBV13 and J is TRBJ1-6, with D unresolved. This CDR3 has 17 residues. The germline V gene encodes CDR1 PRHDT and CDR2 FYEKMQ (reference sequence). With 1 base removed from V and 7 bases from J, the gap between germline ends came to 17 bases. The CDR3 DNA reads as TGTGCCAGCAGCTTAGCCCCGGGGTGGGCAACAAATTCACCCCTCCACTTT. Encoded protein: CASSLAPGWATNSPLHF.

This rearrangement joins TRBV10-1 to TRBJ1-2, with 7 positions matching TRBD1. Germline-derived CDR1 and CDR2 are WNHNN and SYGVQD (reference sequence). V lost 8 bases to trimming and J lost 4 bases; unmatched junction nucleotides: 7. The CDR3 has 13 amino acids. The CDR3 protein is CASFTKGAYGYTF. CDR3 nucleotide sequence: TGCGCCAGCTTTACAAAGGGGGCCTATGGCTACACCTTC.

The CDR3 sequence: CASSRTAMYEQYF. The CDR3 DNA is TGTGCCAGCAGCAGGACAGCCATGTACGAGCAGTACTTC. The rearrangement links TRBV5-5 to TRBJ2-7; D might be TRBD1 (6 bases). Trimming stripped 4 bases from V and 4 bases from J, with 12 bases between. Germline CDR1 reads SGHKS; CDR2 reads YYEKEE (reference sequence). CDR3 size: 13 residues.

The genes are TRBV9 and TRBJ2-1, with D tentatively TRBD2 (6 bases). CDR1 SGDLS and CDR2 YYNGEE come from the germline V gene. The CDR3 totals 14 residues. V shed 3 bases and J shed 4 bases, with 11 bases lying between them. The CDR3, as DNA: TGTGCCAGCAGCGGACGGGACTTGTACAATGAGCAGTTCTTC. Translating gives CASSGRDLYNEQFF.

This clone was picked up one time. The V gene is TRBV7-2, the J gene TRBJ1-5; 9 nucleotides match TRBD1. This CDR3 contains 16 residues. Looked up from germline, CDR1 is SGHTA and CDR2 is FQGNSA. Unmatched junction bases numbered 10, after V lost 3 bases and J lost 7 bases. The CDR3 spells CASSLTPGTGNQPQHF. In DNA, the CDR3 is TGTGCCAGCAGCTTGACCCCCGGGACAGGGAACCAGCCCCAGCATTTT. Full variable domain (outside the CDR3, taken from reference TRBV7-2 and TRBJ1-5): GAGVSQSPSNKVTEKGKDVELRCDPISGHTALYWYRQSLGQGLEFLIYFQGNSAPDKSGLPSDRFSAERTGGSVSTLTIQRTQQEDSAVYLCASSLTPGTGNQPQHFGDGTRLSIL.

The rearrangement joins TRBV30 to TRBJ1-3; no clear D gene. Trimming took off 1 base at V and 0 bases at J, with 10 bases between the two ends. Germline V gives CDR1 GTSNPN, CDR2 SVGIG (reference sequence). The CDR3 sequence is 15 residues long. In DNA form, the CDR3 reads TGTGCCTGGAGTGAGGCGGGGTTCTCTGGAAACACCATATATTTT. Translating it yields CAWSEAGFSGNTIYF.

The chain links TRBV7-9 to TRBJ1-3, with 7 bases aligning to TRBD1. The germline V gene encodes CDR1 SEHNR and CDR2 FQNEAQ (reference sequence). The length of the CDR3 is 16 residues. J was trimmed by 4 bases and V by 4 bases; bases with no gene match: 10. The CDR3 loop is CASSSTGLRGGNTIYF. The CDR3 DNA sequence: TGTGCCAGCAGCTCTACAGGGCTCAGGGGGGGAAACACCATATATTTT. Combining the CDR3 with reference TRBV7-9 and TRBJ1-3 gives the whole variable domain DTGVSQNPRHKITKRGQNVTFRCDPISEHNRLYWYRQTLGQGPEFLTYFQNEAQLEKSRLLSDRFSAERPKGSFSTLEIQRTEQGDSAMYLCASSSTGLRGGNTIYFGEGSWLTVV.

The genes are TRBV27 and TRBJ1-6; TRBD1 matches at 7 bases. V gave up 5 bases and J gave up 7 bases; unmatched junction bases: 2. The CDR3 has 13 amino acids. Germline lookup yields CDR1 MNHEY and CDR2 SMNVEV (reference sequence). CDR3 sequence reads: CASSATGNSPLHF. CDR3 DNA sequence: TGTGCCAGCAGTGCGACAGGGAATTCACCCCTCCACTTT.

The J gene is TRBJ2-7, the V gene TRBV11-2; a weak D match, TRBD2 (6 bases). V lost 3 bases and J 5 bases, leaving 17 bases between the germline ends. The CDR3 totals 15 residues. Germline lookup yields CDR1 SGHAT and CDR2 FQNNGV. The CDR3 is CASSLDRGTLNEQYF. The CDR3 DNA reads TGTGCCAGCAGCTTGGATCGGGGGACCCTGAACGAGCAGTACTTC.

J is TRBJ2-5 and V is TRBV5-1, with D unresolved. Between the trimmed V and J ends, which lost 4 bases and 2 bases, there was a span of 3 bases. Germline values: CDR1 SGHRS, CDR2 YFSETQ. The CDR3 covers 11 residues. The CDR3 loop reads CASSAQETQYF. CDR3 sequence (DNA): TGCGCCAGCAGCGCGCAAGAGACCCAGTACTTC.

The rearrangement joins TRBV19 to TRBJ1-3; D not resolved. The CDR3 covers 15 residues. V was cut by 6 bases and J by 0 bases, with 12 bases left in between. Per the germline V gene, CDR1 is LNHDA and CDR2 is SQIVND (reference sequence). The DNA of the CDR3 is TGTGCCAGTAGCCTCGACACAGCCTCTGGAAACACCATATATTTT. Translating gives CASSLDTASGNTIYF.

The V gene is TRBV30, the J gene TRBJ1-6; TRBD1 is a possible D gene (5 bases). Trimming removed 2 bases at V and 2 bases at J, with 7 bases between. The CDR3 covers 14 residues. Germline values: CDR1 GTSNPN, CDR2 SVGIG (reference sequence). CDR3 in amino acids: CAWSMGPYNSPLHF. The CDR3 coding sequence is TGTGCCTGGAGTATGGGGCCCTATAATTCACCCCTCCACTTT. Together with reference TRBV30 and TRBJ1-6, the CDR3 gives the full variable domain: SQTIHQWPATLVQPVGSPLSLECTVEGTSNPNLYWYRQAAGRGLQLLFYSVGIGQISSEVPQNLSASRPQDRQFILSSKKLLLSDSGFYLCAWSMGPYNSPLHFGNGTRLTVT.

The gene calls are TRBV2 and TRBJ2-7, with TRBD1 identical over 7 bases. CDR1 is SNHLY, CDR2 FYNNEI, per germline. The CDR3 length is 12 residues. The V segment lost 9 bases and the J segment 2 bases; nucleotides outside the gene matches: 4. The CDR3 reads CARSGQAYEQYF. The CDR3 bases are TGTGCCAGGAGCGGACAGGCCTACGAGCAGTACTTC.

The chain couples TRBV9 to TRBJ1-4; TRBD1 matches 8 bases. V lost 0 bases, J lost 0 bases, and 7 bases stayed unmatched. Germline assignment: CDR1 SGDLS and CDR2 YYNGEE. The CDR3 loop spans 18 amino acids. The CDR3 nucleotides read TGTGCCAGCAGCGTAGTTGACCCAGGGGGCGCAACTAATGAAAAACTGTTTTTT. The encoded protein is CASSVVDPGGATNEKLFF.